This T cell receptor beta chain appears in the sequencing data of a study of T-cell memory formation after mild COVID-19. Study-level information: There were largely donor-specific TCR clusters.

TCRdb called the 5' RACE reads again in MiXCR, with one record for every CDR3 protein. The table shows nearly 250,000 distinct CDR3 sequences, with 15% occurring only once. CDR1 SGHDT and CDR2 YYEEEE come from the germline V gene. This CDR3 is built from 15 residues. Losses at the gene ends were 1 base for V and 6 bases for J; bases not matched to a gene: 8. This clonotype has a handful of counts. The antigen is undetermined. Points from the study as a whole: Contracting CD4+ clones lay largely in CM and EM, with CD8+ ones residing in EMRA.

The specimen sequenced was PBMCs or a T cell subset sorted from them (not recorded which). The rearrangement uses TRBV5-6 and TRBJ2-5; 8 nucleotides agree with TRBD2. The TCR sequence derives from an adult woman who had mild COVID-19 (a few samples of this study predate the infection). Cell type and time point are not known. The CDR3 region is CASSLTGLADQTQYF. The CDR3, as DNA: TGTGCCAGCAGCTTGACCGGACTAGCTGATCAGACCCAGTACTTC.